A selection of T cell receptor beta chains follows, all from one sample in a study of blood T cell repertoires in COVID-19. The method was immunoSEQ multiplex PCR; TCRdb's version includes in-frame clones alone and lacks a portion of them. Of around 150,000 clones in the sample, more than 85% were seen once. The source material was peripheral blood. These receptor sequences come from a woman aged 55 to 70 with COVID-19, enrolled during active disease. Each CDR3 is given with its conserved first and last residue. The D gene is left open where the match is weak. Size tells how often a clone was seen (once, few, many) or the class of an expanded clone, and some rows leave it out.

clone_size,v_call,d_call,j_call,cdr3_aa,cdr3_nt
.,TRBV4-3,.,TRBJ2-1,CASSRAREGQFF,TGCGCCAGCAGCCGGGCCCGGGAAGGGCAGTTCTTC
.,TRBV21-1,.,TRBJ1-1,CASSKDGGRTEAFF,TGTGCCAGCAGCAAAGACGGGGGACGGACTGAAGCTTTCTTT
.,TRBV11-2,TRBD1,TRBJ2-2,CASSLTGVDTGELFF,TGTGCCAGCAGCTTAACAGGGGTCGACACCGGGGAGCTGTTTTTT
.,TRBV4-1,TRBD1,TRBJ1-2,CASSPEGQGRFGYTF,TGCGCCAGCAGCCCAGAGGGACAGGGGCGTTTTGGCTACACCTTC
.,TRBV29-1,.,TRBJ1-1,CSVASRHGNTEAFF,TGCAGCGTTGCCTCGAGGCACGGGAACACTGAAGCTTTCTTT
.,TRBV7-9,TRBD1,TRBJ1-1,CASSLSAPGTGGTEAFF,TGTGCCAGCAGCTTATCCGCCCCCGGGACAGGGGGCACTGAAGCTTTCTTT
.,TRBV30,TRBD1,TRBJ1-6,CAWDRVGSPLHF,TGTGCCTGGGACAGGGTAGGGTCACCCCTCCACTTT
once,TRBV7-2,TRBD2,TRBJ2-1,CASRVGGGVGEQFF,TGTGCCAGCAGGGTCGGCGGGGGGGTGGGTGAGCAGTTCTTC
once,TRBV5-1,.,TRBJ2-2,CASSLGGRGYTGELFF,TGCGCCAGCAGCTTGGGCGGCAGGGGCTACACCGGGGAGCTGTTTTTT
.,TRBV2,.,TRBJ1-1,CASRTDSLNTEAFF,TGTGCCAGCAGGACGGACAGCTTGAACACTGAAGCTTTCTTT
.,TRBV4-1,.,TRBJ1-1,CASSQGGISNTEAFF,TGCGCCAGCAGCCAAGGGGGCATCTCGAACACTGAAGCTTTCTTT
.,TRBV18,.,TRBJ1-1,CASSPAGVRVTEAFF,TGTGCCAGCTCACCTGCCGGGGTCCGAGTCACTGAAGCTTTCTTT
once,TRBV6-5,.,TRBJ2-7,CASSYSDRTRGYEQYF,TGTGCCAGCAGTTACTCAGACAGAACCAGGGGCTACGAGCAGTACTTC
.,TRBV5-5,TRBD1,TRBJ1-4,CASKDREGVTNEKLFF,TGTGCCAGCAAGGACAGGGAAGGGGTCACTAATGAAAAACTGTTTTTT
.,TRBV4-2,TRBD2,TRBJ2-3,CASSPRVAGGTDTQYF,TGTGCCAGCAGCCCCCGAGTAGCGGGGGGCACAGATACGCAGTATTTT
.,TRBV18,TRBD2,TRBJ2-6,CASSRSAGEGPGANVLTF,TGTGCCAGCTCACGGTCAGCTGGGGAGGGCCCCGGGGCCAACGTCCTGACTTTC
.,TRBV7-9,TRBD1,TRBJ1-1,CASSLYFLGQGAVGTEAFF,TGTGCCAGCAGCTTATATTTCCTGGGACAGGGGGCTGTGGGGACTGAAGCTTTCTTT
.,TRBV6-5,.,TRBJ1-1,CASSGGGGTEAFF,TGTGCCAGCAGCGGAGGGGGGGGGACTGAAGCTTTCTTT
.,TRBV7-2,TRBD2,TRBJ2-2,CASSLIAGGRHTGELFF,TGTGCCAGCAGCTTAATTGCGGGGGGAAGACACACCGGGGAGCTGTTTTTT
.,TRBV11-3,.,TRBJ2-2,CASKWGPNTGELFF,TGTGCCAGCAAGTGGGGGCCGAACACCGGGGAGCTGTTTTTT
.,TRBV7-2,TRBD1,TRBJ1-1,CASSPRTGLNTEAFF,TGTGCCAGCAGCCCCCGGACAGGGTTGAACACTGAAGCTTTCTTT
once,TRBV6-1,TRBD1,TRBJ2-7,CASREGTGGFYEQYF,TGTGCCAGCAGAGAAGGGACAGGGGGGTTCTACGAGCAGTACTTC
.,TRBV18,TRBD1,TRBJ1-4,CASSPKARTGHEKLFF,TGTGCCAGCTCACCAAAAGCCCGGACAGGGCACGAAAAACTGTTTTTT
.,TRBV7-2,TRBD1,TRBJ1-6,CASSLTFRWDRGPSPLHF,TGTGCCAGCAGCTTAACTTTTCGATGGGACAGGGGGCCTTCACCCCTCCACTTT
.,TRBV9,.,TRBJ1-1,CASKELENTEAFF,TGTGCCAGCAAGGAGTTAGAGAACACTGAAGCTTTCTTT
.,TRBV6-1,.,TRBJ1-1,CASSDWTENTEAFF,TGTGCCAGCAGTGATTGGACAGAGAACACTGAAGCTTTCTTT
once,TRBV18,TRBD1,TRBJ1-2,CASSPDRSYGYTF,TGTGCCAGCTCACCGGACAGGAGTTATGGCTACACCTTC
.,TRBV5-4,TRBD1,TRBJ1-6,CASSTDTTGQGGSPLHF,TGTGCCAGCAGCACCGATACCACGGGACAGGGGGGCTCACCCCTCCACTTT
.,TRBV9,TRBD1,TRBJ1-3,CASSVSPGQGTKSGNTIYF,TGTGCCAGCAGCGTATCCCCGGGACAGGGAACGAAATCTGGAAACACCATATATTTT
.,TRBV19,.,TRBJ1-2,CASSIDPLRWSYNYGYTF,TGTGCCAGTAGTATAGACCCCCTAAGATGGAGCTATAACTATGGCTACACCTTC
.,TRBV6-5,TRBD1,TRBJ1-5,CASRQDRDSNQPQHF,TGTGCCAGCAGGCAAGACAGGGATAGCAATCAGCCCCAGCATTTT
once,TRBV6-4,TRBD2,TRBJ2-3,CASSERLAGLRDTQYF,TGTGCCAGCAGTGAGCGACTAGCGGGGTTACGCGATACGCAGTATTTT
.,TRBV7-9,.,TRBJ1-1,CASSFLTFVSRQNTEAFF,TGTGCCAGCAGCTTCCTGACGTTTGTGTCACGACAGAACACTGAAGCTTTCTTT
.,TRBV7-8,.,TRBJ1-1,CASSPPRRAYNTEAFF,TGTGCCAGCAGCCCCCCTCGGCGGGCGTATAACACTGAAGCTTTCTTT
.,TRBV5-8,TRBD1,TRBJ1-4,CASSRDRGSWEKLFF,TGTGCCAGCAGCAGAGACAGGGGCTCGTGGGAAAAACTGTTTTTT
.,TRBV19,.,TRBJ1-2,CASSFTYRVRDGYTF,TGTGCCAGTAGTTTCACGTACAGGGTTCGGGATGGCTACACCTTC
.,TRBV10-3,.,TRBJ2-1,CAISEYSSAHNEQFF,TGTGCCATCAGTGAGTACTCTAGCGCTCACAATGAGCAGTTCTTC
.,TRBV30,TRBD1,TRBJ2-7,CAWSVSHQGVEQYF,TGTGCCTGGAGTGTATCCCACCAGGGGGTCGAGCAGTACTTC
.,TRBV6-2/TRBV6-3,TRBD2,TRBJ2-3,CASSYSRVLPSGPTDTQYF,TGTGCCAGCAGTTACTCGAGGGTTTTGCCTAGCGGCCCCACAGATACGCAGTATTTT
.,TRBV9,TRBD1,TRBJ2-2,CASSVGGTGYTGELFF,TGTGCCAGCAGCGTAGGGGGGACAGGTTACACCGGGGAGCTGTTTTTT
once,TRBV7-9,.,TRBJ1-2,CASTRGSEDYGYTF,TGTGCCAGCACTCGGGGTTCCGAGGACTATGGCTACACCTTC
.,TRBV7-3,TRBD1,TRBJ1-1,CASSFDTDRVDTEAFF,TGTGCCAGCAGCTTTGATACCGACAGGGTTGACACTGAAGCTTTCTTT
.,TRBV9,TRBD1,TRBJ2-7,CASSVGGLTGVDEQYF,TGTGCCAGCAGCGTAGGGGGCTTGACAGGGGTTGACGAGCAGTACTTC
.,TRBV5-8,.,TRBJ1-2,CASSLAGLGYGYTF,TGTGCCAGCAGCTTGGCAGGTCTGGGCTATGGCTACACCTTC
.,TRBV19,TRBD1,TRBJ1-5,CASSSMRQGGGAPQHF,TGTGCCAGTAGTTCTATGAGACAGGGTGGGGGTGCGCCCCAGCATTTT
.,TRBV5-1,.,TRBJ1-5,CASSFDPGGQPQHF,TGCGCCAGCAGCTTTGACCCCGGGGGACAGCCCCAGCATTTT
.,TRBV3-1/TRBV3-2,TRBD1,TRBJ1-2,CASSTGTYYGYTF,TGTGCCAGCTCGACAGGGACTTACTATGGCTACACCTTC
.,TRBV9,.,TRBJ2-3,CASSVGQPTDTQYF,TGTGCCAGCAGCGTAGGACAGCCCACAGATACGCAGTATTTT
.,TRBV10-1,.,TRBJ2-1,CARNRTASLSSYNEQFF,TGCGCCAGAAACAGGACAGCCAGTCTCAGCTCCTACAATGAGCAGTTCTTC
.,TRBV23-1,TRBD1,TRBJ2-1,CASSPMTGCGSYNEQFF,TGCGCCAGCAGCCCGATGACAGGGTGCGGGTCCTACAATGAGCAGTTCTTC
.,TRBV6-6,.,TRBJ1-5,CASSRTGRFDSDSNQPQHF,TGTGCCAGCAGTCGCACAGGAAGGTTCGATTCAGATAGCAATCAGCCCCAGCATTTT
.,TRBV18,TRBD1,TRBJ1-4,CASSFSAIGQGDEKLFF,TGTGCCAGCTCATTCTCTGCTATTGGACAGGGAGATGAAAAACTGTTTTTT
.,TRBV9,TRBD1,TRBJ1-2,CASSHSYTGDGYTF,TGTGCCAGCAGTCATAGCTATACAGGGGATGGCTACACCTTC
.,TRBV7-9,.,TRBJ1-1,CASSYVLGVTEAFF,TGTGCCAGCAGCTACGTTTTAGGGGTGACTGAAGCTTTCTTT
once,TRBV6-2/TRBV6-3,.,TRBJ1-2,CASSYGGSPNYGYTF,TGTGCCAGCAGTTATGGTGGGAGTCCTAACTATGGCTACACCTTC